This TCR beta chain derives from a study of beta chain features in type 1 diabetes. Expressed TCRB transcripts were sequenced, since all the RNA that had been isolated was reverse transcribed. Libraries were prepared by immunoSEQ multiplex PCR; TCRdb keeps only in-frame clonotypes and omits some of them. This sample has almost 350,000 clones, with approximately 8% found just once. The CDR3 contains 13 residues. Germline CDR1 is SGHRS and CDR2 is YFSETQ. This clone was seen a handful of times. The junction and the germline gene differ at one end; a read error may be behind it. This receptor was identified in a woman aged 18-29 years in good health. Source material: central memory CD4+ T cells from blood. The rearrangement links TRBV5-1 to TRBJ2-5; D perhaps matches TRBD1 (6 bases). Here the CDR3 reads CASRPGDQETQYF. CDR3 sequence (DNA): TGCGCCAGCAGGCCAGGGGACCAGGAGACCCAGTACTTC.